Each of the 29 T cell receptor beta chains below was sequenced from the same sample in a study of blood T cell repertoires in COVID-19 (dated by TCRdb to 2020 to 2022). Receptors were amplified or captured by the immunoSEQ multiplex PCR assay. TCRdb carries this immuneACCESS record with in-frame sequences only. Its versions omit some clonotypes, under half of them owing to an unresolved V gene in the studies checked, with the rest unexplained. A total of around 450,000 clones appear in this sample, roughly 85% of them only once. The ten largest account for approximately 2% of the sample. The sample comprised PBMCs or T cells enriched from blood (not recorded which). The receptors derive from a woman in her late teens or twenties with acute COVID-19.

This chain connects TRBV9 to TRBJ2-1, with D perhaps matching TRBD2 (5 bases). The V end lost 6 bases, the J end lost 9 bases, and 10 bases lay between the germline ends. Germline V gene data show CDR1 as SGDLS and CDR2 as YYNGEE. The length of the CDR3 is 11 residues. The CDR3 DNA sequence: TGTGCCAGCACGGACCGGGGTGAGCAGTTCTTC. Protein product: CASTDRGEQFF. The complete variable domain, with remaining parts taken from reference TRBV9 and TRBJ2-1, reads DSGVTQTPKHLITATGQRVTLRCSPRSGDLSVYWYQQSLDQGLQFLIQYYNGEERAKGNILERFSAQQFPDLHSELNLSSLELGDSALYFCASTDRGEQFFGPGTRLTVL.

The table lists this clone with a few counts. The chain carries TRBV29-1 and TRBJ1-2, with TRBD1 as a possible D gene (6 bases). V dropped 3 bases and J dropped 0 bases, with 8 bases sitting between them. Germline V gene data show CDR1 as SQVTM and CDR2 as ANQGSEA. The CDR3 has 13 amino acids. The CDR3 spells CSVEGTTNYGYTF. CDR3 DNA sequence: TGCAGCGTTGAGGGGACAACTAACTATGGCTACACCTTC. The full variable domain, rest sourced from reference TRBV29-1 and TRBJ1-2, is SAVISQKPSRDICQRGTSLTIQCQVDSQVTMMFWYRQQPGQSLTLIATANQGSEATYESGFVIDKFPISRPNLTFSTLTVSNMSPEDSSIYLCSVEGTTNYGYTFGSGTRLTVV.

The CDR3 bases are TGCGCCAGCAGCCAAGTGACCAGGCCTGCAACTAATGAAAAACTGTTTTTT. Protein product: CASSQVTRPATNEKLFF. The chain recombines TRBV4-3 with TRBJ1-4; D unclear. The CDR3 has 17 amino acids. Trimming took 1 base from V and 0 from J, leaving 12 bases between them. CDR1 is LGHNA, CDR2 YSLEER, per germline.

This sequence joins TRBV9 and TRBJ2-1, with TRBD2 matching 10 bases. Looked up from germline, CDR1 is SGDLS and CDR2 is YYNGEE. V lost 0 bases and J lost 6; bases outside the gene matches: 3. This CDR3 contains 15 residues. This CDR3 reads CASSVGSSGGNEQFF. The DNA for the CDR3 is TGTGCCAGCAGCGTAGGTTCTAGCGGGGGCAATGAGCAGTTCTTC. Full variable domain (outside the CDR3, taken from reference TRBV9 and TRBJ2-1): DSGVTQTPKHLITATGQRVTLRCSPRSGDLSVYWYQQSLDQGLQFLIQYYNGEERAKGNILERFSAQQFPDLHSELNLSSLELGDSALYFCASSVGSSGGNEQFFGPGTRLTVL.

The rearrangement links TRBV5-4 to TRBJ2-1; 14 bases line up with TRBD2. This CDR3 has 18 amino acids. Losses at the gene ends were 4 bases for V and 4 bases for J; bases not matched to a gene: 10. Looked up from germline, CDR1 is SGHNT and CDR2 is YYREEE (reference sequence). In DNA form, the CDR3 reads TGTGCCAGCAGCCCGGCGGGGACTAGCGGGAGTATTTACAATGAGCAGTTCTTC. Translating gives CASSPAGTSGSIYNEQFF.

The CDR3 DNA sequence: TGTGCCAGCAGCCAAGGGGTGACAGGCGACACTGAAGCTTTCTTT. Its protein product is CASSQGVTGDTEAFF. V gene TRBV3-1 (or the pseudogene TRBV3-2) combines with J gene TRBJ1-1; D might be TRBD1 (6 bases). CDR3 length: 15 residues. V gave up 1 base and J gave up 3 bases, with 12 bases separating them. Germline V gene lookup returns CDR1 LGHDT and CDR2 YNNKEL (reference sequence).

V is TRBV29-1 and J is TRBJ1-2; D is perhaps TRBD1 (5 bases). Germline CDR1 is SQVTM and CDR2 is ANQGSEA. The length of the CDR3 is 11 residues. V was pared by 3 bases and J by 8 bases, with 10 bases between. The DNA for the CDR3 is TGCAGCGTTGAGGGCAGGGCCGGCTACACCTTC. Translating gives CSVEGRAGYTF.

V and J are TRBV19 and TRBJ1-6; 10 bases agree with TRBD1. V dropped 2 bases and J dropped 8; count of bases not matched to a gene: 6. The length of the CDR3 is 16 residues. The germline V gene encodes CDR1 LNHDA and CDR2 SQIVND (reference sequence). The CDR3 DNA follows: TGTGCCAGTAGTATAAGCCCTGGGACAGGGGATTCACCCCTCCACTTT. Protein: CASSISPGTGDSPLHF.

The J gene is TRBJ1-2, the V gene TRBV9; possibly TRBD1 for D (5 bases). This CDR3 region has 12 residues. In germline, CDR1 is SGDLS, CDR2 YYNGEE. V shed 3 bases and J shed 4 bases, with 7 bases lying between them. The CDR3 is CASSGQGYGYTF. The CDR3 DNA reads as TGTGCCAGCAGCGGCCAGGGCTATGGCTACACCTTC.

The chain couples TRBV29-1 to TRBJ1-2; D remains unclear. Germline V gives CDR1 SQVTM, CDR2 ANQGSEA. V was shortened by 3 bases and J by 7 bases, with 12 bases between the two germline ends. The CDR3 is 12 amino acids. The CDR3 loop is CSVDGRDSGYTF. The CDR3 DNA is TGCAGCGTTGACGGCCGGGATTCTGGCTACACCTTC.

This chain joins TRBV2 and TRBJ1-5, with 7 positions matching TRBD1. The J segment lost 4 bases and the V segment lost 5 bases, leaving 2 bases of the junction unmatched. CDR1 is SNHLY and CDR2 is FYNNEI in the germline V gene. The CDR3 loop spans 13 amino acids. The CDR3: CASSRQGNQPQHF. The DNA for the CDR3 is TGTGCCAGCAGTAGACAGGGAAATCAGCCCCAGCATTTT.

The J gene is TRBJ2-7, the V gene TRBV6-5, with 12 bases lining up with TRBD1. Unmatched junction bases numbered 5, after V lost 9 bases and J lost 2 bases. The germline gives CDR1 MNHEY, CDR2 SVGAGI. The CDR3 has 14 amino acids. The CDR3 DNA is TGTGCCAGTTGCGGGACAGGGGGCCCCTACGAGCAGTACTTC. Its translation: CASCGTGGPYEQYF.

The gene calls are TRBV4-2 and TRBJ2-7, with 7 bases aligning to TRBD2. The CDR3 length is 17 residues. The junction had 12 bases not matched to a gene; V was cut back by 0 bases and J by 4 bases. The germline gives CDR1 LGHNA, CDR2 YNFKEQ. This CDR3 is CASSQEGKTGGLYEQYF. As DNA, the CDR3 is TGTGCCAGCAGCCAAGAAGGAAAAACGGGAGGTCTGTACGAGCAGTACTTC.

In DNA form, the CDR3 reads TGTGCCTGGATCGAGACAGGGGCTGGAAACACCATATATTTT. This translates into CAWIETGAGNTIYF. This chain uses TRBV30 with TRBJ1-3, with 8 nucleotides matching TRBD1. V shed 4 bases, J shed 2 bases, and the junction held 4 bases outside the gene matches. The CDR3 consists of 14 residues. The V gene's germline CDR1 is GTSNPN and CDR2 SVGIG (reference sequence).

This clone was picked up a small number of times. The rearrangement links TRBV3-1 (or the pseudogene TRBV3-2) to TRBJ1-2; D unclear. The CDR3 runs 14 residues. Germline CDR1 reads LGHDT; CDR2 reads YNNKEL (reference sequence). The V and J ends lost 0 bases and 4 bases respectively, with 9 bases between them. Here the CDR3 DNA reads TGTGCCAGCAGCCAAGACACGAGAGGCTATGGCTACACCTTC. The encoded protein is CASSQDTRGYGYTF.

The chain recombines TRBV7-9 with TRBJ1-4, with D possibly TRBD1 on 6 matching bases. V lost 5 bases to trimming and J lost 7 bases, with 17 bases between them. The length of the CDR3 is 15 residues. The germline CDR1 and CDR2 sequences are SEHNR and FQNEAQ (reference sequence). The CDR3, as DNA: TGTGCCAGCAGCCCAAACCGGGACATGGGTGAAAAACTGTTTTTT. This gives the protein CASSPNRDMGEKLFF.

The chain combines TRBV14 with TRBJ2-2, with 10 positions matching TRBD1. Looked up from germline, CDR1 is SGHDN and CDR2 is FVKESK. The CDR3 consists of 15 residues. The J segment lost 4 bases and the V segment lost 6 bases, leaving 5 bases of the junction unmatched. This CDR3 reads CASRPGTGVTGELFF. CDR3 nucleotide sequence: TGTGCCAGCAGACCCGGGACAGGGGTCACCGGGGAGCTGTTTTTT.

This clone was counted a single time. The chain joins TRBV18 to TRBJ2-5, with 8 bases fitting TRBD2. Trimming removed 5 bases from V and 1 base from J; junction bases left unmatched: 9. Germline assignment: CDR1 KGHSH and CDR2 LQKENI. There are 16 residues in the CDR3. In DNA, the CDR3 is TGTGCCAGCTCATCACGTACTAGCGGACTCCAAGAGACCCAGTACTTC. This encodes CASSSRTSGLQETQYF.

The J gene is TRBJ1-5, the V gene TRBV12-3 or TRBV12-4; D call uncertain. There are 13 residues in the CDR3. The ends were cut back, 2 bases at V and 2 bases at J, with 4 bases in the middle. Here the CDR3 reads CASSLFGNQPQHF. In nucleotides, the CDR3 is TGTGCCAGCAGTTTATTCGGCAATCAGCCCCAGCATTTT.

V usage is TRBV18 and J usage is TRBJ2-7, with TRBD2 matching 12 bases. CDR3 length: 15 amino acids. The trim removed 6 bases at V and 3 bases at J, leaving 6 bases unmatched. CDR1 is KGHSH and CDR2 is LQKENI in the germline V gene. CDR3 in DNA: TGTGCCAGCTCCGACGGACTAGCGGGGATCTACGAGCAGTACTTC. The encoded protein is CASSDGLAGIYEQYF.

V gene TRBV15 combines with J gene TRBJ2-5; D is perhaps TRBD2 (5 bases). Trimming took 0 bases from V and 5 from J, leaving 10 bases between them. This CDR3 region has 14 residues. Germline V gene data show CDR1 as LNHNV and CDR2 as YYDKDF (reference sequence). CDR3 sequence: CATSRDYGEETQYF. CDR3 nucleotides: TGTGCCACCAGCAGAGATTACGGGGAGGAGACCCAGTACTTC. The full variable domain, completed using reference TRBV15 and TRBJ2-5, is DAMVIQNPRYQVTQFGKPVTLSCSQTLNHNVMYWYQQKSSQAPKLLFHYYDKDFNNEADTPDNFQSRRPNTSFCFLDIRSPGLGDTAMYLCATSRDYGEETQYFGPGTRLLVL.

The V and J genes are TRBV7-8 and TRBJ2-7, with D maybe TRBD2 (5 bases). This CDR3 comprises 13 residues. Germline CDR1 SGHVS, CDR2 FQNEAQ. Trimming shortened V by 6 bases and J by 7 bases, and 16 bases separated the two germline ends. The CDR3 loop is CASRDGGSGEQYF. CDR3 coding DNA: TGTGCCAGCAGGGACGGAGGCTCGGGGGAGCAGTACTTC.

The chain combines TRBV11-2 with TRBJ2-7, with TRBD2 matching 13 bases. The CDR3 consists of 17 residues. Germline CDR1 is SGHAT and CDR2 is FQNNGV. The J segment lost 1 base and the V segment lost 3 bases, leaving 6 bases of the junction unmatched. Here the CDR3 DNA reads TGTGCCAGCAGCTTCGGATGGACTAGCGGGAGTTCCTACGAGCAGTACTTC. Amino acid sequence: CASSFGWTSGSSYEQYF.

The chain employs TRBV5-1 and TRBJ1-6; 9 nucleotides agree with TRBD1. The length of the CDR3 is 17 residues. In germline, CDR1 is SGHRS, CDR2 YFSETQ. V shed 0 bases and J 4 bases; nucleotides not matched to a gene: 5. In DNA, the CDR3 is TGCGCCAGCAGCTTGGGAACGGGACAGGGATATAATTCACCCCTCCACTTT. It codes for CASSLGTGQGYNSPLHF.

Only a few counts were recorded for this clone. The chain combines TRBV14 with TRBJ2-7; D is unclear. This CDR3 contains 15 residues. CDR1 SGHDN and CDR2 FVKESK come from the germline V gene. V lost 1 base and J 3 bases, leaving 13 bases between the germline ends. Here the CDR3 reads CASSQGGGALYEQYF. The CDR3 nucleotides are TGTGCCAGCAGCCAAGGTGGTGGTGCGCTCTACGAGCAGTACTTC.

This clone came up a few times. CDR3 sequence (DNA): TGTGCCAGCAGTACAGGGTTAGACTATGGCTACACCTTC. As protein: CASSTGLDYGYTF. The chain joins TRBV12-3 or TRBV12-4 to TRBJ1-2, with TRBD1 as a possible D gene (6 bases). V gave up 5 bases and J gave up 3 bases, with 10 bases separating them. The CDR3 consists of 13 residues.

The chain is built from TRBV7-9 and TRBJ1-5; a possible D gene is TRBD1 (6 bases). The CDR3 length is 14 residues. Trimming took off 3 bases at V and 4 bases at J, with 10 bases between the two ends. Germline V gene sequence: CDR1 SEHNR, CDR2 FQNEAQ (reference sequence). The CDR3, as DNA: TGTGCCAGCAGCTTCGGGACATTAAATCAGCCCCAGCATTTT. It specifies CASSFGTLNQPQHF.

The chain joins TRBV28 to TRBJ2-6; TRBD1 might be the D (5 bases). This CDR3 comprises 16 residues. V was clipped by 6 bases and J by 7 bases, with 19 bases between them. CDR1 is MDHEN and CDR2 is SYDVKM in the germline V gene. For the CDR3, the DNA is TGTGCCAGCAGGGCTCAAAAGGGGCAGCTAGCCAACGTCCTGACTTTC. This codes for CASRAQKGQLANVLTF.

This chain joins TRBV3-1 (or the pseudogene TRBV3-2) and TRBJ2-7; possibly TRBD1 for D (5 bases). The length of the CDR3 is 15 residues. Germline V gene sequence: CDR1 LGHDT, CDR2 YNNKEL (reference sequence). V was shortened by 4 bases and J by 7 bases, with 20 bases between the two germline ends. CDR3 nucleotides: TGTGCCAGCAGCCCACCTAACAGGAGTCGGCGGGAGCAGTACTTC. Translated: CASSPPNRSRREQYF.